This section outlines one TCR beta chain sequence together with its context. The data derive from a study of blood T cell repertoires in COVID-19. On the study more broadly: The analysed material was cDNA or gDNA that came from T cells, B-cell-depleted T cells, or PBMCs.

This CDR3 is 13 amino acids long. CDR1 and CDR2 (germline): SNHLY, FYNNEI. J was trimmed by 9 bases and V by 6 bases; bases with no gene match: 6. As processed by the authors: Reference gene primers were amplified, and this amplification served to estimate nucleated cell counts. Profiled with immunoSEQ multiplex PCR; TCRdb holds only in-frame clones, not every one. For V, J and clone size, that table is used; D and trimming come from the DNA. The sample includes approximately 210,000 clones, 84% of them seen just once. The clonotype originates from a woman aged 50 to 60 with active or convalescent COVID-19. Sequencing input: peripheral blood. The chain links TRBV2 to TRBJ2-1; 9 bases are a match to TRBD1. This CDR3 reads CASRRQGGGEQFF. CDR3 DNA sequence: TGTGCCAGCAGGCGACAGGGGGGCGGTGAGCAGTTCTTC.